This T cell receptor (beta chain) was captured by sequencing in a study of cytomegalovirus exposure and HLA in healthy donors. Across the study: The roughly 110 validation repertoires were reported in a later analysis to have been generated on the same platform as the roughly 720 first-cohort repertoires.

In germline, CDR1 is GTSNPN, CDR2 SVGIG (reference sequence). V gave up 2 bases and J gave up 5 bases, with 16 bases separating them. The CDR3 contains 14 residues. Worth noting for this clone: What it recognizes is unknown.

Profiling relied on immunoSEQ multiplex PCR, and the TCRdb table lists in-frame clones only, not all of them. This sample has over 75,000 clones, with roughly 85% found just once. Study-level findings and limits: Within the 120 or so validation repertoires, first-cohort TCR clusters tended to co-occur, according to a later analysis. There were a few CMV-associated chains whose specificity for CMV antigens was confirmed in vitro. The majority of TCR sequences were rare, yet some public TCRs appeared in many donors.

The sequence was obtained from a man aged 18 to 35 in good health and CMV-seropositive. V is TRBV30 and J is TRBJ2-7; a weak D match, TRBD1 (6 bases). The specimen sequenced was PBMCs. CDR3 in DNA: TGTGCCTGGAGTCCTACAGGGTGGGGAAACGAGCAGTACTTC. Encoded protein: CAWSPTGWGNEQYF. The full variable domain, with the rest looked up from reference TRBV30 and TRBJ2-7, is SQTIHQWPATLVQPVGSPLSLECTVEGTSNPNLYWYRQAAGRGLQLLFYSVGIGQISSEVPQNLSASRPQDRQFILSSKKLLLSDSGFYLCAWSPTGWGNEQYFGPGTRLTVT.